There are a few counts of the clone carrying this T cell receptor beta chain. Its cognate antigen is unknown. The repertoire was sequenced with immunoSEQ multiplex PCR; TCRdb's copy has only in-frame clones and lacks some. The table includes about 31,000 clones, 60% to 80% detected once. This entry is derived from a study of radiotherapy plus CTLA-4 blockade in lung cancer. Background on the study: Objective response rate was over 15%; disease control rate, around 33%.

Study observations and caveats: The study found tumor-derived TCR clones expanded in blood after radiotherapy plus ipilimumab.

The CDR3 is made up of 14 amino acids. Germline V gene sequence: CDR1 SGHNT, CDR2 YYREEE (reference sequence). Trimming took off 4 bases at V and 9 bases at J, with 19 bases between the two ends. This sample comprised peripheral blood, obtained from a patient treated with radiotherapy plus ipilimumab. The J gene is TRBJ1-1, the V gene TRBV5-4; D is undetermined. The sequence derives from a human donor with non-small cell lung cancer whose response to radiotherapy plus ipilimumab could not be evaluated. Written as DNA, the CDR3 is TGTGCCAGCAGCCAGAGGGAGTTCTCTTTGCAAGCTTTCTTT. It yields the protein CASSQREFSLQAFF.